These 18 T cell receptor beta chains were sequenced from one sample in a study of identical twins' blood T cells. TCRdb analysed the 5' RACE reads with MiXCR anew, one entry per CDR3 protein. The repertoire consists of 350,000 to 400,000 distinct CDR3 sequences, with roughly 28% occurring once and the leading ten covering approximately 6.6%. The sequencing input was PBMCs. The receptor source for this set is a woman between 18 and 50 years old in good health.

This clonotype was counted only a few times. The chain uses TRBV2 and TRBJ1-5, with D hard to call. CDR3 length: 15 residues. CDR1 and CDR2 (germline): SNHLY, FYNNEI. Trimming took 2 bases from V and 1 from J, leaving 9 bases between them. The CDR3 DNA sequence: TGTGCCAGCAGTGAATGGTCCGACAGCAATCAGCCCCAGCATTTT. This encodes CASSEWSDSNQPQHF.

This clonotype was counted only a few times. The chain employs TRBV7-9 and TRBJ2-7; D not certain. Per the germline V gene, CDR1 is SEHNR and CDR2 is FQNEAQ (reference sequence). This CDR3 region has 15 residues. V was clipped by 0 bases and J by 1 base, with 10 bases between them. In nucleotides, the CDR3 is TGTGCCAGCAGCTTAGCCCCGACCTTTTCCTACGAGCAGTACTTC. Translated: CASSLAPTFSYEQYF.

The chain carries TRBV5-1 and TRBJ2-6, with no clear D. This CDR3 has 22 amino acids. Per the germline V gene, CDR1 is SGHRS and CDR2 is YFSETQ. Trimming cost V 0 bases and J 0 bases, with 25 bases left between them. The DNA for the CDR3 is TGCGCCAGCAGCTTGGGGAGTTGGGCAGGAAGACTCTTTAGCTCTGGGGCCAACGTCCTGACTTTC. Translation: CASSLGSWAGRLFSSGANVLTF. Full variable domain (outside the CDR3, taken from reference TRBV5-1 and TRBJ2-6): KAGVTQTPRYLIKTRGQQVTLSCSPISGHRSVSWYQQTPGQGLQFLFEYFSETQRNKGNFPGRFSGRQFSNSRSEMNVSTLELGDSALYLCASSLGSWAGRLFSSGANVLTFGAGSRLTVL.

This clonotype was detected a few times. The genes are TRBV14 and TRBJ1-2, with 7 positions matching TRBD1. The CDR3 is 15 amino acids. Trimming took 1 base from V and 3 from J; bases not matched to a gene: 5. CDR1 SGHDN and CDR2 FVKESK come from the germline V gene. CDR3 loop: CASSQGGGPYYGYTF. The CDR3 DNA sequence: TGTGCCAGCAGCCAAGGAGGGGGCCCCTACTATGGCTACACCTTC.

This clonotype was counted between two and nine times. The chain has TRBV10-3 and TRBJ1-1; D unresolved. V lost 6 bases and J 0 bases, leaving 8 bases between the germline ends. The CDR3 contains 13 residues. CDR1 ENHRY and CDR2 SYGVKD come from the germline V gene. The CDR3, as DNA: TGTGCCATCAGCCCAGGATTGAACACTGAAGCTTTCTTT. This translates into CAISPGLNTEAFF.

The rearrangement joins TRBV19 to TRBJ1-1; the D gene is possibly TRBD1 (5 bases). Germline V gives CDR1 LNHDA, CDR2 SQIVND (reference sequence). The V and J ends lost 3 bases and 11 bases respectively, with 16 bases between them. The CDR3 has 13 amino acids. The CDR3 DNA reads TGTGCCAGTAGTATTCAACAGGTGAAAAGGGCTTTCTTT. This gives the protein CASSIQQVKRAFF.

The chain has TRBV29-1 and TRBJ1-4; D is unresolved. The germline gives CDR1 SQVTM, CDR2 ANQGSEA. CDR3 length: 12 residues. V lost 7 bases and J lost 7, with 13 bases in between. The CDR3 loop is CSAAETAEKLFF. The CDR3 DNA follows: TGCAGCGCTGCCGAAACTGCTGAAAAACTGTTTTTT.

The chain recombines TRBV7-9 with TRBJ1-3; D unresolved. The V gene's germline CDR1 is SEHNR and CDR2 FQNEAQ (reference sequence). The length of the CDR3 is 16 residues. Trimming stripped 5 bases from V and 4 bases from J, with 18 bases between. The CDR3 sequence: CASSPNVHARGNTIYF. The CDR3 bases are TGTGCCAGCAGCCCAAACGTACATGCGCGAGGAAACACCATATATTTT. The variable domain in full, with the rest retrieved from reference TRBV7-9 and TRBJ1-3, is DTGVSQNPRHKITKRGQNVTFRCDPISEHNRLYWYRQTLGQGPEFLTYFQNEAQLEKSRLLSDRFSAERPKGSFSTLEIQRTEQGDSAMYLCASSPNVHARGNTIYFGEGSWLTVV.

CDR3 DNA sequence: TGTGCCAGCAGCTTATTTATAGCGGGAGATCACGAGCAGTACTTC. It encodes CASSLFIAGDHEQYF. This sequence joins TRBV7-9 and TRBJ2-7; TRBD2 agrees at 9 bases. V lost 2 bases to trimming and J lost 5 bases; unmatched junction nucleotides: 7. The CDR3 is 15 amino acids. Germline V gene lookup returns CDR1 SEHNR and CDR2 FQNEAQ (reference sequence).

V usage is TRBV9 and J usage is TRBJ2-5, with D unclear. Per germline, CDR1 SGDLS and CDR2 YYNGEE. This CDR3 is built from 14 residues. V lost 4 bases and J lost 5, with 15 bases in between. The CDR3 nucleotides are TGTGCCAGCAGCCTAGGACCCCGACGGGAGACCCAGTACTTC. Amino acid sequence: CASSLGPRRETQYF.

This chain connects TRBV5-6 to TRBJ1-2; TRBD1 agrees at 7 bases. This CDR3 has 16 residues. Germline CDR1 reads SGHDT; CDR2 reads YYEEEE. J gave up 0 bases and V 0 bases, and 5 bases lay outside the gene matches. The CDR3 reads CASSLDRDRANYGYTF. CDR3 nucleotides: TGTGCCAGCAGCTTGGACCGGGACAGAGCTAACTATGGCTACACCTTC.

As regards this clonotype: Relative to the germline gene, one junction end is altered; a read error may explain this. This chain uses TRBV11-2 with TRBJ2-3; D remains ambiguous. The CDR3 extends over 13 amino acids. Per germline, CDR1 SGHAT and CDR2 FQNNGV. CDR3 in DNA: TGTGCCAGCCGCTTAGCCCTCACAGATACGCAGTATTTT. Its protein product is CASRLALTDTQYF.

This clonotype was observed a handful of times. This chain links TRBV10-3 with TRBJ2-1; D not certain. Germline values: CDR1 ENHRY, CDR2 SYGVKD. V was shortened by 3 bases and J by 7 bases, with 4 bases between the two germline ends. This CDR3 region has 11 residues. The CDR3 DNA sequence: TGTGCCATCAGTGACGGGAATGAGCAGTTCTTC. Encoded protein: CAISDGNEQFF.

This clonotype was detected only a few times. The V and J genes are TRBV29-1 and TRBJ2-7, with D possibly matching TRBD1 (6 bases). V lost 7 bases and J 5 bases, leaving 15 bases between the germline ends. Germline V lookup: CDR1 SQVTM, CDR2 ANQGSEA. This CDR3 is 12 amino acids long. CDR3 sequence (DNA): TGCAGCGCCAAACAGGGTACGGACGAGCAGTACTTC. Translated: CSAKQGTDEQYF.

This clonotype was recorded once. The rearrangement links TRBV12-3 or TRBV12-4 to TRBJ2-3, with 9 positions matching TRBD2. The ends lost 5 bases at V and 4 bases at J; junction bases unmatched: 7. This CDR3 spans 15 amino acids. The chain's CDR3 is CASSQGTSSPDTQYF. In nucleotides, the CDR3 is TGTGCCAGCAGTCAAGGGACTAGCTCGCCAGATACGCAGTATTTT.

The chain links TRBV20-1 to TRBJ1-5; 9 nucleotides align to TRBD1. Germline V gives CDR1 DFQATT, CDR2 SNEGSKA (reference sequence). There are 14 residues in the CDR3. V was pared by 1 base and J by 6 bases, with 4 bases of the junction left unmatched. CDR3 in amino acids: CSARAGTGSQPQHF. DNA for the CDR3: TGCAGTGCTAGAGCTGGGACAGGGAGTCAGCCCCAGCATTTT.

In this sample, this clonotype turned up a few times. The CDR3 is CASSPGRDFNEKLFF. CDR3 DNA sequence: TGTGCCAGCTCACCCGGCAGGGACTTTAATGAAAAACTGTTTTTT. This sequence joins TRBV18 and TRBJ1-4, with a possible D match to TRBD1 (5 bases). The V and J ends lost 3 bases and 4 bases respectively, with 12 bases between them. The CDR3 spans 15 residues. CDR1 and CDR2 (germline): KGHSH, LQKENI.

This chain uses TRBV10-3 with TRBJ2-1, with TRBD2 matching 7 bases. There are 18 residues in the CDR3. V lost 5 bases to trimming and J lost 0 bases; unmatched junction nucleotides: 13. Germline V CDR1 and CDR2: ENHRY, SYGVKD. CDR3 sequence: CAISSLVGGKTSYNEQFF. CDR3 sequence (DNA): TGTGCCATCAGTAGTCTAGTGGGAGGGAAGACCTCCTACAATGAGCAGTTCTTC.